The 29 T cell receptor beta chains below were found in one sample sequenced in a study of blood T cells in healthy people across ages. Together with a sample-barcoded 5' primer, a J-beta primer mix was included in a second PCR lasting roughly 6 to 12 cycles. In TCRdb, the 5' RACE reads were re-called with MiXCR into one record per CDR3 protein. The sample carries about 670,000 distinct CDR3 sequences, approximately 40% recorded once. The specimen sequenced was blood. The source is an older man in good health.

CDR3 nucleotides: TGTGCCAGCTCACCGGATCAGGGGGCGATTAATAATTCACCCCTCCACTTT. It encodes CASSPDQGAINNSPLHF. This chain connects TRBV18 to TRBJ1-6; 8 bases are shared with TRBD1. The ends lost 3 bases at V and 5 bases at J; junction bases unmatched: 9. Germline V gene lookup returns CDR1 KGHSH and CDR2 LQKENI. This CDR3 comprises 17 residues.

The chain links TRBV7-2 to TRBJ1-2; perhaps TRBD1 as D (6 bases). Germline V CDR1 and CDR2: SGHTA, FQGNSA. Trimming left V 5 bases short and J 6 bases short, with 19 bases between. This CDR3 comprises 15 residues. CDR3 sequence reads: CASSPRAGAVDGYTF. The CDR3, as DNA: TGTGCCAGCAGCCCGCGAGCGGGGGCGGTCGATGGCTACACCTTC.

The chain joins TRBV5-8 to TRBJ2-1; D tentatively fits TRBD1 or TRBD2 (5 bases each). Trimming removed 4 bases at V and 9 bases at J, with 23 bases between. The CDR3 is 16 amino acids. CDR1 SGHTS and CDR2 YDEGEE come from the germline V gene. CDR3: CASSHAREYFSSEQFF. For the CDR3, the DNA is TGTGCCAGCAGCCACGCCAGGGAGTATTTCTCCAGTGAGCAGTTCTTC.

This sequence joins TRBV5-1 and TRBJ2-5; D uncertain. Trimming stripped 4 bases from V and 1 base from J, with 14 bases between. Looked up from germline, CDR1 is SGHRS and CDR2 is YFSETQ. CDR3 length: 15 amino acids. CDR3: CASSLNGRPQETQYF. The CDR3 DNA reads TGCGCCAGCAGCCTGAATGGGCGACCCCAAGAGACCCAGTACTTC.

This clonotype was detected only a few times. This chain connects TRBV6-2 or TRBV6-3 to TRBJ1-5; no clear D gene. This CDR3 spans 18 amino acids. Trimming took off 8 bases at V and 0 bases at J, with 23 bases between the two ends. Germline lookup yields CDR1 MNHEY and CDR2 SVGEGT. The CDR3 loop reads CASPPRADLIHSNQPQHF. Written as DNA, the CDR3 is TGTGCCAGCCCCCCCCGGGCGGATCTCATTCATAGCAATCAGCCCCAGCATTTT.

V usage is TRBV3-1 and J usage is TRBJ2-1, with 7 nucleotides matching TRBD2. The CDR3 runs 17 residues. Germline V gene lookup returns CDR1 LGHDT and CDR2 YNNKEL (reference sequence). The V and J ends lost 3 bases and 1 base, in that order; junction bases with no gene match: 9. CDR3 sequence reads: CASSQGWDYISYNEQFF. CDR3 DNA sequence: TGTGCCAGCAGCCAGGGGTGGGACTACATTTCCTACAATGAGCAGTTCTTC.

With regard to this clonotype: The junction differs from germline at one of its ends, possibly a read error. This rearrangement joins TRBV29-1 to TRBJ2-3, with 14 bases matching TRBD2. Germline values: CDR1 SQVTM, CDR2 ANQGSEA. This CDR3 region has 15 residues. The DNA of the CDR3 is TGCAGCGTCGAAGGGACTAGCGGGAGTAGGGATACGCAGTATTTT. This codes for CSVEGTSGSRDTQYF.

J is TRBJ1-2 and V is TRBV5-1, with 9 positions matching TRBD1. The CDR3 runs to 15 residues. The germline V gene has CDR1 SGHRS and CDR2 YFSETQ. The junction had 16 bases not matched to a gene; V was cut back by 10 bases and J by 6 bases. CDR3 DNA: TGCGCCTGCTTGAGGGGGACAGGGAATTTGGATGGCTACACCTTC. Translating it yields CACLRGTGNLDGYTF.

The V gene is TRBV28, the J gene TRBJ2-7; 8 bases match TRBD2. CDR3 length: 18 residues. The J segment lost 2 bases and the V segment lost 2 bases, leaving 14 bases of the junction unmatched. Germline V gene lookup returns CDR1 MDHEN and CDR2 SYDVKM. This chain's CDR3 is CASSLSGGGSLPAYEQYF. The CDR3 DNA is TGTGCCAGCAGTTTAAGCGGCGGGGGGTCCCTTCCCGCCTACGAGCAGTACTTC.

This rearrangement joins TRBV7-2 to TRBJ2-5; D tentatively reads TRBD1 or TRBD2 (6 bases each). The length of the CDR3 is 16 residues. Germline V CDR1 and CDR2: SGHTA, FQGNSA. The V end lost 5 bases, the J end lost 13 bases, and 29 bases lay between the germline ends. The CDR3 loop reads CASSPSRGDGGNERYF. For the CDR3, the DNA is TGTGCCAGCAGCCCAAGTAGAGGGGACGGGGGCAATGAGCGGTACTTC.

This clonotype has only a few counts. CDR3: CASSVEASGGLPYTQYF. CDR3 DNA sequence: TGTGCCAGCAGCGTAGAGGCTAGCGGGGGGCTTCCTTATACGCAGTATTTT. This chain connects TRBV9 to TRBJ2-3, with 11 positions matching TRBD2. The germline gives CDR1 SGDLS, CDR2 YYNGEE. The CDR3 totals 17 residues. V was pared by 0 bases and J by 7 bases, with 10 bases of the junction left unmatched.

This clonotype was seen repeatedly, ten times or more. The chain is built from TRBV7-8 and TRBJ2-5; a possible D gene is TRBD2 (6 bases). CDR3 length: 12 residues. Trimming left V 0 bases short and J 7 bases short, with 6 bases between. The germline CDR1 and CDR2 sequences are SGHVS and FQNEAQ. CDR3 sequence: CASSLAEGTQYF. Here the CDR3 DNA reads TGTGCCAGCAGCTTAGCGGAGGGGACCCAGTACTTC.

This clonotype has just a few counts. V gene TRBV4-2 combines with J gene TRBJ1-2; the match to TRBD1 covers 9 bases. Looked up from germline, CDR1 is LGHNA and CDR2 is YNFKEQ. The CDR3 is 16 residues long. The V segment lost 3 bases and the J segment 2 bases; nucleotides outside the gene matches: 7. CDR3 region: CASSHILGTGNYGYTF. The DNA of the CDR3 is TGTGCCAGCAGCCATATTTTAGGGACAGGGAACTATGGCTACACCTTC.

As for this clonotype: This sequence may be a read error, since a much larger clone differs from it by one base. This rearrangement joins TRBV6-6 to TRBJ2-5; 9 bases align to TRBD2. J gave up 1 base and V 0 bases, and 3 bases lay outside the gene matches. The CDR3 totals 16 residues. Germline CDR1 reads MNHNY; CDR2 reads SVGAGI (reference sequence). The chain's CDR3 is CASSYSRRGGQETQYF. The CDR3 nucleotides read TGTGCCAGCAGTTACTCGAGGCGGGGGGGCCAAGAGACCCAGTACTTC.

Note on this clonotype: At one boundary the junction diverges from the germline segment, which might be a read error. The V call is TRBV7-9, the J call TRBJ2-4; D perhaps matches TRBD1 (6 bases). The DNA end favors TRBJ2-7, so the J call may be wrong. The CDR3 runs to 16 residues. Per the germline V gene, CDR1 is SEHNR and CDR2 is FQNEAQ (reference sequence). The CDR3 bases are TGTGCCAACAGCGTAAGGGGCAGGGGTAACTTCTACGAGCAGTACTTC. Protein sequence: CANSVRGRGNFYEQYF.

The CDR3 sequence: CASTSTGEDTQYF. The CDR3 DNA reads TGTGCCAGCACTTCCACAGGGGAAGATACGCAGTATTTT. The J gene is TRBJ2-3, the V gene TRBV6-2 or TRBV6-3; 7 nucleotides align to TRBD1. This CDR3 contains 13 residues. V was clipped by 7 bases and J by 5 bases; unmatched bases: 6. In germline, CDR1 is MNHEY, CDR2 SVGEGT.

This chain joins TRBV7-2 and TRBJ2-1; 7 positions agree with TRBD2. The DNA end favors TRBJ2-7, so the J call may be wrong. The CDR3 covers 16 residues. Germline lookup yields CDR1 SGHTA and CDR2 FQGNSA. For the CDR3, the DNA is TGTGCCAGCAGCCCCCACCGGGCGGGAGCCTACAATGAGCAGTACTTC. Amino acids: CASSPHRAGAYNEQYF.

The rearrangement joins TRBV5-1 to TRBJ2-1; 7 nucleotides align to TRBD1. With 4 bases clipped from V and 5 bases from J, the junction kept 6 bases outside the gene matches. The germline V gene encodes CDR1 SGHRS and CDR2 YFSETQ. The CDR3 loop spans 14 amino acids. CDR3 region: CASSAPGQNNEQFF. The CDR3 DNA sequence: TGCGCCAGCAGCGCCCCGGGACAGAACAATGAGCAGTTCTTC. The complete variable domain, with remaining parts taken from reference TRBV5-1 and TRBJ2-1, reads KAGVTQTPRYLIKTRGQQVTLSCSPISGHRSVSWYQQTPGQGLQFLFEYFSETQRNKGNFPGRFSGRQFSNSRSEMNVSTLELGDSALYLCASSAPGQNNEQFFGPGTRLTVL.

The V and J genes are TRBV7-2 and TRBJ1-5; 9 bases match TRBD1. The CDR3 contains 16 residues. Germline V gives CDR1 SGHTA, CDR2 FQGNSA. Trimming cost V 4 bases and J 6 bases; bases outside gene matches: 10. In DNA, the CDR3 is TGTGCCAGCAGCTCAGGAACAGGGGGCGCGGGTCAGCCCCAGCATTTT. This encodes CASSSGTGGAGQPQHF.

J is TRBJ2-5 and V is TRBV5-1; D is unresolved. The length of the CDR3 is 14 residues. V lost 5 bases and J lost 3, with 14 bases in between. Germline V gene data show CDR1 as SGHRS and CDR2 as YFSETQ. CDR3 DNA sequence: TGCGCCAGCAGATCCGGGCCCGAGAAAGAGACCCAGTACTTC. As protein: CASRSGPEKETQYF.

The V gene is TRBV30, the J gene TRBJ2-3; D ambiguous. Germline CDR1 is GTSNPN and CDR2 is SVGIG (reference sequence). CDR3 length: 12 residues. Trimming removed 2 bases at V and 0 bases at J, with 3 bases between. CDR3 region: CAWSISTDTQYF. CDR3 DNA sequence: TGTGCCTGGAGTATTAGCACAGATACGCAGTATTTT. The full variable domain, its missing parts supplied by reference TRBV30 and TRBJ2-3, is SQTIHQWPATLVQPVGSPLSLECTVEGTSNPNLYWYRQAAGRGLQLLFYSVGIGQISSEVPQNLSASRPQDRQFILSSKKLLLSDSGFYLCAWSISTDTQYFGPGTRLTVL.

The CDR3 sequence: CASSYPTGRGNTDTQYF. Written as DNA, the CDR3 is TGTGCCAGCAGTTACCCGACAGGGAGAGGAAACACAGATACGCAGTATTTT. J is TRBJ2-3 and V is TRBV6-2 or TRBV6-3, with 7 positions matching TRBD1. Germline trimming cut 2 bases from V and 2 bases from J; bases unmatched to any gene: 10. The CDR3 runs to 17 residues. The germline CDR1 and CDR2 sequences are MNHEY and SVGEGT.

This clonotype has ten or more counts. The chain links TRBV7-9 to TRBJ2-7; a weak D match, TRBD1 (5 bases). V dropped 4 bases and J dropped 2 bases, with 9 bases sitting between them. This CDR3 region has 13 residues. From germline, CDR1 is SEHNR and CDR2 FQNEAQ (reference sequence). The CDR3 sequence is CASSSAGTYEQYF. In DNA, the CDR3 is TGTGCCAGCAGCTCAGCAGGGACCTACGAGCAGTACTTC.

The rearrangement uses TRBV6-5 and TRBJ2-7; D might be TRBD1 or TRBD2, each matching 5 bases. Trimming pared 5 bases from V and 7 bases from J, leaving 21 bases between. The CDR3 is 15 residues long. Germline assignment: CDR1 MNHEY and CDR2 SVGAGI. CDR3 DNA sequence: TGTGCCAGCAGTCCCCCCTTCGAGGGGTACAATGAGCAGTACTTC. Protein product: CASSPPFEGYNEQYF.

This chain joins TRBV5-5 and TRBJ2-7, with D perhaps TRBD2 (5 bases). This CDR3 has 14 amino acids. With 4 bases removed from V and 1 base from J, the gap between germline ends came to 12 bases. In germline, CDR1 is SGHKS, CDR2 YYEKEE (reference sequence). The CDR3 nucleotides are TGTGCCAGCAGCAACCCGACTAAATCCTACGAGCAGTACTTC. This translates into CASSNPTKSYEQYF.

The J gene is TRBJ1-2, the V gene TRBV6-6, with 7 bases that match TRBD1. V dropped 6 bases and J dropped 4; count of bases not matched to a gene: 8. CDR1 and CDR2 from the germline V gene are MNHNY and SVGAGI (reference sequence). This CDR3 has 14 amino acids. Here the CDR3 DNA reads TGTGCCAGCAGCCCCACCGGGACAGCCTATGGCTACACCTTC. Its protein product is CASSPTGTAYGYTF.

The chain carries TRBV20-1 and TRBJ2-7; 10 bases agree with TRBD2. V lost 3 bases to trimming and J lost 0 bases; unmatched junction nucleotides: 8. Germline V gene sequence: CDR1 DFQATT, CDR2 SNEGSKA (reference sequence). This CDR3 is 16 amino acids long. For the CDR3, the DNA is TGCAGTGCTAGTATTAGCGGGGGGTTAAGCTCCTACGAGCAGTACTTC. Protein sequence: CSASISGGLSSYEQYF.

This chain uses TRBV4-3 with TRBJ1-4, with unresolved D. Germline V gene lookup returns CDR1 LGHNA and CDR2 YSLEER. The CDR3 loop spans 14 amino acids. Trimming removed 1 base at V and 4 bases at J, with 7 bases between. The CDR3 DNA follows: TGCGCCAGCAGCCAAGTAGAGGATAATGAAAAACTGTTTTTT. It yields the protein CASSQVEDNEKLFF.

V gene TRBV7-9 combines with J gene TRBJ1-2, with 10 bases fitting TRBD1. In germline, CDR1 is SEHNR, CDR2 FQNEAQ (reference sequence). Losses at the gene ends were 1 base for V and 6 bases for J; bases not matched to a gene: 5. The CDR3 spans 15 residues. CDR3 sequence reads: CASSLDRDRGHGYTF. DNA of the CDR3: TGTGCCAGCAGCTTAGACCGGGACAGGGGCCATGGCTACACCTTC.